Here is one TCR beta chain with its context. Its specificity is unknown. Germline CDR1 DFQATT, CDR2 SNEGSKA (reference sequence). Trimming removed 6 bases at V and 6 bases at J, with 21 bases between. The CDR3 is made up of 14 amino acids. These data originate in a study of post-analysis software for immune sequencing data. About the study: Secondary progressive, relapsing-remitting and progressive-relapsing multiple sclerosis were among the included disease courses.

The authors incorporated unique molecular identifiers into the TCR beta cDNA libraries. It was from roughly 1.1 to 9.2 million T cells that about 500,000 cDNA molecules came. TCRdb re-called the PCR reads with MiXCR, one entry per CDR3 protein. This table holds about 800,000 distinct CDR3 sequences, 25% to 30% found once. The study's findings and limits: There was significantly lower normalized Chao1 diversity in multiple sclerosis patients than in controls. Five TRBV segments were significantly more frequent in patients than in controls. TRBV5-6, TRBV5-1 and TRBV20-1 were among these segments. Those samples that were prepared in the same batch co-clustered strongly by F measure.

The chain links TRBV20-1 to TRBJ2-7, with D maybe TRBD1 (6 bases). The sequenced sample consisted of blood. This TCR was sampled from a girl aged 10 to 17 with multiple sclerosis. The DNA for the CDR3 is TGCAGTGCCGTCACCTTACTAACAGGGATCGAGCAGTACTTC. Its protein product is CSAVTLLTGIEQYF.